What follows are 7 T cell receptor beta chains derived from one specimen sequenced in a study of CD8 T cells in ankylosing spondylitis. In TCRdb, the 5' RACE reads were re-called with MiXCR into one record per CDR3 protein. Here the sample spans 200,000 to 250,000 distinct CDR3 sequences, around 24% being singletons. Sequencing was carried out using blood, either unsorted or a sorted T cell fraction (not recorded which). The source is a male donor with ankylosing spondylitis or in good health (not recorded which).

This clonotype was counted at least ten times. The chain employs TRBV5-5 and TRBJ2-1; D is perhaps TRBD1 or TRBD2 (5 bases each). Germline lookup yields CDR1 SGHKS and CDR2 YYEKEE (reference sequence). With 0 bases removed from V and 8 bases from J, the gap between germline ends came to 12 bases. This CDR3 is 14 amino acids long. In DNA form, the CDR3 reads TGTGCCAGCAGCTTGGCGGTGCTGGGGGATGAGCAGTTCTTC. It translates to CASSLAVLGDEQFF.

This clonotype occurred many times. The genes are TRBV7-2 and TRBJ1-1; D is uncertain. The V end lost 2 bases, the J end lost 4 bases, and 8 bases lay between the germline ends. There are 13 residues in the CDR3. Germline assignment: CDR1 SGHTA and CDR2 FQGNSA. CDR3 region: CASSLLGGTEAFF. As DNA, the CDR3 is TGTGCCAGCAGCTTATTGGGAGGCACTGAAGCTTTCTTT. Filled out from reference TRBV7-2 and TRBJ1-1, the complete variable domain reads GAGVSQSPSNKVTEKGKDVELRCDPISGHTALYWYRQSLGQGLEFLIYFQGNSAPDKSGLPSDRFSAERTGGSVSTLTIQRTQQEDSAVYLCASSLLGGTEAFFGQGTRLTVV.

This clonotype was picked up a small number of times. This chain connects TRBV20-1 to TRBJ2-3, with 11 positions matching TRBD2. The ends lost 5 bases at V and 0 bases at J; junction bases unmatched: 1. The CDR3 sequence is 14 residues long. Germline V lookup: CDR1 DFQATT, CDR2 SNEGSKA (reference sequence). The CDR3 loop reads CSAPSGRSTDTQYF. The CDR3 region has the DNA TGCAGTGCTCCTAGCGGGAGGAGCACAGATACGCAGTATTTT.

The table lists this clonotype with many counts. For the CDR3, the DNA is TGTGCCACCTTGAAGAATGAGCAGTTCTTC. The encoded protein is CATLKNEQFF. The chain couples TRBV6-5 to TRBJ2-1; no firm D call. Germline loops: CDR1 MNHEY, CDR2 SVGAGI. Trimming removed 10 bases from V and 7 bases from J, with 8 bases in between. The CDR3 has 10 amino acids.

The rearrangement links TRBV12-3 or TRBV12-4 to TRBJ2-1, with 7 nucleotides matching TRBD2. The CDR3 consists of 15 residues. Unmatched junction bases numbered 13, after V lost 2 bases and J lost 12 bases. The CDR3 protein is CASSLRSSGERGQFF. In nucleotides, the CDR3 is TGTGCCAGCAGTTTACGGTCTAGCGGAGAGAGAGGGCAGTTCTTC.

The genes are TRBV7-9 and TRBJ2-1; D unclear. This CDR3 region has 12 residues. Germline values: CDR1 SEHNR, CDR2 FQNEAQ (reference sequence). V was pared by 4 bases and J by 12 bases, with 13 bases between. The CDR3 loop reads CASSSSGYVQFF. The CDR3 bases are TGTGCCAGCAGCTCCTCCGGGTATGTGCAGTTCTTC.

This clonotype has at least ten counts. The chain combines TRBV5-1 with TRBJ1-3; 7 nucleotides agree with TRBD1. Germline loops: CDR1 SGHRS, CDR2 YFSETQ. This CDR3 has 14 amino acids. Unmatched junction bases numbered 3, after V lost 4 bases and J lost 2 bases. The CDR3 here is CASSGQATGNTIYF. Here the CDR3 DNA reads TGCGCCAGCAGCGGACAGGCGACTGGAAACACCATATATTTT.